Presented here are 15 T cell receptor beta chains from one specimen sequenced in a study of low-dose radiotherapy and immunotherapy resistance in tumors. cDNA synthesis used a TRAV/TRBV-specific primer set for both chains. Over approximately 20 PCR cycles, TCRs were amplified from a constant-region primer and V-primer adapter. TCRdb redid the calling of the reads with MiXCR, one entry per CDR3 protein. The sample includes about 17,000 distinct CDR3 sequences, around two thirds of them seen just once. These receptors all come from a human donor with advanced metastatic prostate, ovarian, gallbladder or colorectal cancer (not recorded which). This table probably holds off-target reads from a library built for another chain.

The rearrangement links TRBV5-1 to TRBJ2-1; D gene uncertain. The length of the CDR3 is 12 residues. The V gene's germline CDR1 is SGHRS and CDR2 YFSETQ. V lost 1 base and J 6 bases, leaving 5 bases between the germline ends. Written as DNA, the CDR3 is TGCGCCAGCAGCTTGCCAACCAATGAGCAGTTCTTC. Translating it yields CASSLPTNEQFF.

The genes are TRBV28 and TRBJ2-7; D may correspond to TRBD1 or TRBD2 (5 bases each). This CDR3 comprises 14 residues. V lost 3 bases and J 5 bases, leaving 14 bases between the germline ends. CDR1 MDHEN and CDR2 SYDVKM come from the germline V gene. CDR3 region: CASSFSGGGNEQYF. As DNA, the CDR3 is TGTGCCAGCAGTTTCAGTGGTGGGGGTAACGAGCAGTACTTC.

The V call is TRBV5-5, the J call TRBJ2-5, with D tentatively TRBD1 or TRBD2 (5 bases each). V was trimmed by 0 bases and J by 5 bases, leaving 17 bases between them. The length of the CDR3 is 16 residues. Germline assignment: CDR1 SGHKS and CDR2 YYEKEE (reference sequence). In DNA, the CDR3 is TGTGCCAGCAGCTTGGAATGGGGTAGGGGAGTGGAGACCCAGTACTTC. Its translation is CASSLEWGRGVETQYF.

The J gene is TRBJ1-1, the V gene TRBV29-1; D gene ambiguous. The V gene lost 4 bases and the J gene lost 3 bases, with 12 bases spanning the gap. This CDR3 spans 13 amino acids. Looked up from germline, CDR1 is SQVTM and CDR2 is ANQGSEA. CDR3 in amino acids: CSVGFGRDTEAFF. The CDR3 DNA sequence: TGCAGCGTTGGATTTGGTCGAGACACTGAAGCTTTCTTT.

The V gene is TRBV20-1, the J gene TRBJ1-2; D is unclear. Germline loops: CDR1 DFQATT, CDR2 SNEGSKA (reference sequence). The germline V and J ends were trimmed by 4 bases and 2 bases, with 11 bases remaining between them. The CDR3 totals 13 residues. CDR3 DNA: TGCAGTGCTACCAAGCAGACCAACTATGGCTACACCTTC. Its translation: CSATKQTNYGYTF.

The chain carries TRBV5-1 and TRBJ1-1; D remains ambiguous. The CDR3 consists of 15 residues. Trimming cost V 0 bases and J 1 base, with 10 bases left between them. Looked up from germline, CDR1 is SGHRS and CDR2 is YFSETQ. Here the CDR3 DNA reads TGCGCCAGCAGCTTGGAGTCCCTCCCGAACACTGAAGCTTTCTTT. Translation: CASSLESLPNTEAFF.

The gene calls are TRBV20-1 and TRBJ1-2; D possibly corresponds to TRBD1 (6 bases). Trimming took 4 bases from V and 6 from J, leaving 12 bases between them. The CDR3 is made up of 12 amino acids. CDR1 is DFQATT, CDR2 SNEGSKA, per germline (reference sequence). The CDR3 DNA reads TGCAGTGCTAACACAGGGCGGAATGGCTACACCTTC. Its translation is CSANTGRNGYTF.

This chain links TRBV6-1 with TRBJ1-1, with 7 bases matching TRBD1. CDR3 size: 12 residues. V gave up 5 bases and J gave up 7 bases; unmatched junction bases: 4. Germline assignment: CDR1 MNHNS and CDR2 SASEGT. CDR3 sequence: CASSNTGDEAFF. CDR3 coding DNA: TGTGCCAGCAGTAACACAGGGGATGAAGCTTTCTTT.

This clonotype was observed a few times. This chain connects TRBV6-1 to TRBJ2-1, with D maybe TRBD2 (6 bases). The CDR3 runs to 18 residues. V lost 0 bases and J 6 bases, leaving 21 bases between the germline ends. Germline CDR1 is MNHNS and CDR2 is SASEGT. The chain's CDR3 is CASSEARRASESRNEQFF. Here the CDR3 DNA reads TGTGCCAGCAGTGAAGCCAGGAGGGCTAGCGAATCCCGCAATGAGCAGTTCTTC.

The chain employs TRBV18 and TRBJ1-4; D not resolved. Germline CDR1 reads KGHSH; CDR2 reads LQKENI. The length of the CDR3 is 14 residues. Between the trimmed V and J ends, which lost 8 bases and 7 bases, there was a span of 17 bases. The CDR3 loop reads CASKKEASSEKLFF. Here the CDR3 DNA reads TGTGCCAGCAAAAAGGAGGCTTCTAGTGAAAAACTGTTTTTT.

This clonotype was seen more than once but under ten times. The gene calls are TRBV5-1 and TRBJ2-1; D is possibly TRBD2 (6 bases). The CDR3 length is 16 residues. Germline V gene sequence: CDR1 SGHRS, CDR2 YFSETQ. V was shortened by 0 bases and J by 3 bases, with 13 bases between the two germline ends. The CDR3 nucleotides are TGCGCCAGCAGCTTGGGAGGTAGCGGAGGCTACAATGAGCAGTTCTTC. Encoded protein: CASSLGGSGGYNEQFF.

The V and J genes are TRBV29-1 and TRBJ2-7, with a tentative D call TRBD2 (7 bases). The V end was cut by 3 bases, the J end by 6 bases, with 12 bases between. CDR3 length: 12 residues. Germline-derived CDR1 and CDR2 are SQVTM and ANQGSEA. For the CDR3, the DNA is TGCAGCGTTGACGGGGGGCTCAGCGAGCAGTACTTC. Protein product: CSVDGGLSEQYF.

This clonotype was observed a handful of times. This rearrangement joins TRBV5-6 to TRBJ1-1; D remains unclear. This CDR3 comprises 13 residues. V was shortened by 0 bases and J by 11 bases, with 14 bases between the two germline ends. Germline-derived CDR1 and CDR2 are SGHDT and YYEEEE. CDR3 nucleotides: TGTGCCAGCAGCTTGGGACAACACTACGGGGCTTTCTTT. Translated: CASSLGQHYGAFF.

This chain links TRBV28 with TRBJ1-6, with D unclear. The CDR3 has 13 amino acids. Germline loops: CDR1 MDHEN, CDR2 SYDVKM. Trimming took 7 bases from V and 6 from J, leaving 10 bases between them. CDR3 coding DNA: TGTGCCAGCACCCTGTCGGGTAATTCACCCCTCCACTTT. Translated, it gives CASTLSGNSPLHF.

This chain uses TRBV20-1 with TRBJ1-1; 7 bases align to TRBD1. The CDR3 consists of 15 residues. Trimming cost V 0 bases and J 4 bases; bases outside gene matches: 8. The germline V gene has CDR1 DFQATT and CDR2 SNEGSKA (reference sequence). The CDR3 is CSARDYGRGATEAFF. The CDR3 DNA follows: TGCAGTGCTAGAGATTACGGCAGGGGGGCCACTGAAGCTTTCTTT.